Sequencing of this T cell receptor (beta chain) was carried out in a study of early T cells in non-severe SARS-CoV-2 infection. Study-wide findings and caveats: In VDJdb matching, anti-spike CD8 responses were favored while private and CD4 specificities went missing.

The protocol attached unique molecular identifiers to individual cDNA molecules. Using its own MiXCR run on the 5' RACE reads, TCRdb lists one record per CDR3 protein. The profile shows 85,000 to 100,000 distinct CDR3 sequences, more than 9.5% of them singletons. This CDR3 has 14 amino acids. The J segment lost 3 bases and the V segment lost 4 bases, leaving 5 bases of the junction unmatched. Germline lookup yields CDR1 SGHDT and CDR2 YYEEEE. This clonotype was recorded many times. As yet, its antigen is unknown. The V call is TRBV5-6, the J call TRBJ2-3; TRBD1 aligns across 7 bases. Sample: whole blood. The source is an adult who was a healthcare worker with PCR-confirmed SARS-CoV-2 infection or an uninfected control (not recorded which). CDR3: CASSPVTGTDTQYF. The CDR3 DNA sequence: TGTGCCAGCAGCCCCGTGACAGGGACAGATACGCAGTATTTT.